A single sample gave rise to the 27 T cell receptor beta chains below, sequenced in a study of blood T cells in healthy people across ages. For the second PCR, which ran for roughly 6 to 12 cycles, a sample-barcoded 5' primer and a J-beta primer mix were used. TCRdb ran MiXCR on the 5' RACE reads and lists one entry per CDR3 protein. There are 1.6 million or so distinct CDR3 sequences in the sample; 30% to 35% occur only once, and about 11% lies in the top ten. Material for sequencing was blood. These receptors were collected from a woman younger than 45 in good health.

The V call is TRBV20-1, the J call TRBJ2-5, with D unresolved. The CDR3 runs to 11 residues. Germline CDR1 is DFQATT and CDR2 is SNEGSKA (reference sequence). Between the trimmed V and J ends, which lost 1 base and 9 bases, there was a span of 9 bases. The CDR3 is CSARVQQAQYF. Here the CDR3 DNA reads TGCAGTGCTAGAGTCCAGCAGGCCCAGTACTTC.

This clonotype was seen only a few times. The chain joins TRBV15 to TRBJ2-3; 10 bases agree with TRBD2. Per germline, CDR1 LNHNV and CDR2 YYDKDF (reference sequence). With 8 bases clipped from V and 2 bases from J, the junction kept 7 bases outside the gene matches. The CDR3 loop spans 15 amino acids. The CDR3 sequence is CATQTGTSATDTQYF. CDR3 sequence (DNA): TGTGCCACCCAGACCGGGACTAGCGCCACAGATACGCAGTATTTT.

The rearrangement links TRBV6-1 to TRBJ2-7, with a tentative D call TRBD1 (5 bases). The V gene's germline CDR1 is MNHNS and CDR2 SASEGT. CDR3 length: 13 residues. V was pared by 11 bases and J by 2 bases, with 16 bases between. The CDR3 here is CACRPDNTYEQYF. CDR3 nucleotides: TGTGCCTGCCGCCCGGACAACACCTACGAGCAGTACTTC.

This rearrangement joins TRBV11-2 to TRBJ2-3, with D uncertain. CDR3 length: 14 amino acids. Germline V lookup: CDR1 SGHAT, CDR2 FQNNGV. The germline V and J ends were trimmed by 4 bases and 6 bases, with 14 bases remaining between them. This CDR3 reads CASSSPFRFDTQYF. DNA for the CDR3: TGTGCCAGCAGCTCCCCCTTCCGGTTTGATACGCAGTATTTT.

This clonotype was found a few times. V gene TRBV6-1 combines with J gene TRBJ2-1; 10 bases agree with TRBD2. Germline V gives CDR1 MNHNS, CDR2 SASEGT. V was pared by 7 bases and J by 4 bases, with 7 bases of the junction left unmatched. The CDR3 contains 15 residues. CDR3 nucleotide sequence: TGTGCCAGCAACCCTGGACTAGCGGCTTACAATGAGCAGTTCTTC. Its translation is CASNPGLAAYNEQFF.

This clonotype was detected many times. J is TRBJ1-3 and V is TRBV4-1; D is unclear. Germline values: CDR1 MGHRA, CDR2 YSYEKL. V lost 1 base and J 4 bases, leaving 14 bases between the germline ends. The CDR3 has 16 residues. The CDR3 DNA is TGCGCCAGCAGCCAAGTCGGTTTGGACCGCGGAAACACCATATATTTT. This encodes CASSQVGLDRGNTIYF.

Comment on this clonotype: This may be a read error, as it is one base from a much larger clone. The rearrangement joins TRBV5-5 to TRBJ2-5; unclear D gene. CDR3 length equals 14 residues. V lost 6 bases and J lost 5, with 17 bases in between. Per the germline V gene, CDR1 is SGHKS and CDR2 is YYEKEE (reference sequence). Here the CDR3 reads CASILSSGGETQYF. The CDR3 coding sequence is TGTGCCAGCATCCTTTCGTCGGGCGGTGAGACCCAGTACTTC.

This clonotype turned up a few times. The V call is TRBV5-6, the J call TRBJ2-7, with 7 positions matching TRBD1. This CDR3 spans 15 amino acids. The V segment lost 4 bases and the J segment 0 bases; nucleotides outside the gene matches: 7. Germline assignment: CDR1 SGHDT and CDR2 YYEEEE. CDR3 DNA: TGTGCCAGCAGCGGGGGACAGTTAAGCTCCTACGAGCAGTACTTC. Encoded protein: CASSGGQLSSYEQYF.

The chain links TRBV20-1 to TRBJ2-3; 11 bases line up with TRBD2. The germline V gene encodes CDR1 DFQATT and CDR2 SNEGSKA (reference sequence). The junction had 13 bases not matched to a gene; V was cut back by 8 bases and J by 3 bases. This CDR3 is built from 16 residues. CDR3 sequence reads: CSCSIAGGFETDTQYF. As DNA, the CDR3 is TGCAGTTGCTCTATAGCGGGGGGGTTCGAGACAGATACGCAGTATTTT.

A few counts support this clonotype. The V gene is TRBV6-1, the J gene TRBJ2-7, with D possibly being TRBD1 (5 bases). There are 13 residues in the CDR3. Germline values: CDR1 MNHNS, CDR2 SASEGT. The germline V and J ends were trimmed by 7 bases and 3 bases, with 13 bases remaining between them. CDR3 sequence (DNA): TGTGCCAGCAACGACAGAACCTTCTACGAGCAGTACTTC. This gives the protein CASNDRTFYEQYF.

In its sample, this clonotype was seen a few times. CDR3 sequence (DNA): TGTGCCAGCAGCACGACAGGGTGGATCACAGATACGCAGTATTTT. As protein: CASSTTGWITDTQYF. The chain joins TRBV9 to TRBJ2-3, with 7 bases aligning to TRBD1. Losses at the gene ends were 4 bases for V and 2 bases for J; bases not matched to a gene: 7. CDR1 is SGDLS, CDR2 YYNGEE, per germline. CDR3 length equals 15 residues.

Note on this clonotype: One junction end does not reproduce the germline sequence, and a read error may be involved. The chain couples TRBV10-3 to TRBJ2-5; the D is unclear. CDR1 and CDR2 from the germline V gene are ENHRY and SYGVKD. This CDR3 comprises 13 residues. CDR3 sequence: CTISESTGETQYF. CDR3 nucleotides: TGTACCATCAGTGAGTCGACTGGGGAGACCCAGTACTTC.

The rearrangement links TRBV20-1 to TRBJ1-5, with D tentatively TRBD1 (6 bases). CDR1 is DFQATT and CDR2 is SNEGSKA in the germline V gene (reference sequence). The CDR3 runs to 15 residues. The V and J ends lost 6 bases and 3 bases respectively, with 18 bases between them. CDR3 amino acids: CSAPDRSQINQPQHF. DNA for the CDR3: TGCAGTGCACCCGACAGGAGCCAGATCAATCAGCCCCAGCATTTT.

The CDR3 sequence: CASRLWPRGEQGKKEQYF. Written as DNA, the CDR3 is TGTGCCAGCAGGCTGTGGCCGAGGGGAGAACAGGGGAAAAAAGAGCAGTACTTC. This chain links TRBV2 with TRBJ2-7; TRBD1 matches at 7 bases. The CDR3 runs 18 residues. Germline values: CDR1 SNHLY, CDR2 FYNNEI. After removal of 6 bases from V and 7 bases from J, the junction contained 24 bases not matched to a gene. Together with reference TRBV2 and TRBJ2-7, the CDR3 gives the full variable domain: EPEVTQTPSHQVTQMGQEVILRCVPISNHLYFYWYRQILGQKVEFLVSFYNNEISEKSEIFDDQFSVERPDGSNFTLKIRSTKLEDSAMYFCASRLWPRGEQGKKEQYFGPGTRLTVT.

The chain links TRBV12-3 or TRBV12-4 to TRBJ1-1, with 9 bases that match TRBD1. J lost 5 bases, V lost 8 bases, and 9 bases had no gene match. CDR3 length: 14 amino acids. CDR3 amino acids: CASGPGQGKTEAFF. DNA for the CDR3: TGTGCCAGCGGACCCGGACAGGGGAAGACTGAAGCTTTCTTT.

V gene TRBV5-1 combines with J gene TRBJ2-1; the D gene is possibly TRBD1 (7 bases). Trimming removed 1 base from V and 0 bases from J, with 11 bases in between. The CDR3 consists of 16 residues. Germline V gene sequence: CDR1 SGHRS, CDR2 YFSETQ. CDR3 DNA sequence: TGCGCCAGCAGCTTGAGGGGGGACAGCTCCTACAATGAGCAGTTCTTC. It specifies CASSLRGDSSYNEQFF.

V is TRBV12-3 or TRBV12-4 and J is TRBJ1-6; a weak D match, TRBD1 (5 bases). The V gene lost 6 bases and the J gene lost 0 bases, with 12 bases spanning the gap. The CDR3 is made up of 16 amino acids. The CDR3 DNA reads TGTGCCAGCAGCCCTTGGGGGGACTCCTATAATTCACCCCTCCACTTT. This sequence encodes CASSPWGDSYNSPLHF.

This clonotype has just one count. The gene calls are TRBV5-5 and TRBJ2-2; D not certain. The germline V gene encodes CDR1 SGHKS and CDR2 YYEKEE (reference sequence). CDR3 size: 13 residues. V dropped 3 bases and J dropped 7 bases, with 10 bases sitting between them. CDR3 residues: CASSSSPFGELFF. CDR3 in DNA: TGTGCCAGCAGCTCCTCTCCCTTCGGGGAGCTGTTTTTT.

The V gene is TRBV5-1, the J gene TRBJ1-5, with TRBD1 as a possible D gene (5 bases). This CDR3 region has 15 residues. Germline V gene lookup returns CDR1 SGHRS and CDR2 YFSETQ. V was shortened by 2 bases and J by 0 bases, with 9 bases between the two germline ends. The CDR3: CASSFGTDSNQPQHF. The CDR3 DNA follows: TGCGCCAGCAGCTTCGGGACGGATAGCAATCAGCCCCAGCATTTT.

This clonotype appeared many times. The V call is TRBV5-6, the J call TRBJ2-1; D is possibly TRBD2 (5 bases). From germline, CDR1 is SGHDT and CDR2 YYEEEE. Trimming removed 1 base from V and 8 bases from J, with 10 bases in between. The CDR3 extends over 13 amino acids. CDR3 nucleotides: TGTGCCAGCAGCTTGATCTCCGGGGATGAGCAGTTCTTC. The encoded protein is CASSLISGDEQFF.

The chain has TRBV12-5 and TRBJ1-2; 8 bases fit TRBD1. The length of the CDR3 is 16 residues. Germline CDR1 is LGHNT and CDR2 is FRNRAP. The J segment lost 8 bases and the V segment lost 3 bases, leaving 14 bases of the junction unmatched. The CDR3 region is CASGFERAGQGSGYTF. The DNA of the CDR3 is TGTGCTAGTGGTTTTGAGAGGGCCGGACAGGGTTCCGGCTACACCTTC.

The V call is TRBV5-1, the J call TRBJ2-7, with TRBD1 identical over 7 bases. There are 14 residues in the CDR3. Trimming took 2 bases from V and 2 from J; bases not matched to a gene: 4. Germline loops: CDR1 SGHRS, CDR2 YFSETQ. This CDR3 is CASSFGTEPYEQYF. In DNA, the CDR3 is TGCGCCAGCAGCTTCGGGACAGAACCCTACGAGCAGTACTTC.

The V gene is TRBV5-6, the J gene TRBJ1-2, with D maybe TRBD1 (5 bases). V lost 1 base, J lost 5 bases, and 15 bases lay in between. The germline V gene has CDR1 SGHDT and CDR2 YYEEEE. The CDR3 is 15 amino acids. In nucleotides, the CDR3 is TGTGCCAGCAGCTTGTTAGGGACTACTTCATATGGCTACACCTTC. It translates to CASSLLGTTSYGYTF.

This clonotype was seen a few times. The chain recombines TRBV20-1 with TRBJ2-3; tentatively, D is TRBD1 (5 bases). In germline, CDR1 is DFQATT, CDR2 SNEGSKA (reference sequence). Trimming shortened V by 6 bases and J by 8 bases, and 12 bases separated the two germline ends. This CDR3 is 11 amino acids long. The CDR3 DNA sequence: TGCAGTGCCCTCAGGGTAGGTACGCAGTATTTT. Encoded protein: CSALRVGTQYF.

A note on this clonotype: The junction differs from germline at one of its ends, possibly a read error. V gene TRBV2 combines with J gene TRBJ2-4, with TRBD1 as a possible D gene (5 bases). Germline CDR1 and CDR2: SNHLY and FYNNEI. The CDR3 runs to 12 residues. CDR3 nucleotide sequence: TGTGCCAGCGGTGACAGTACAAACATTCAGTACTTC. This codes for CASGDSTNIQYF.

This chain links TRBV18 with TRBJ2-1; a weak D match, TRBD1 (5 bases). CDR3 length: 15 residues. In germline, CDR1 is KGHSH, CDR2 LQKENI. V lost 6 bases and J 3 bases, leaving 15 bases between the germline ends. Here the CDR3 DNA reads TGTGCCAGCTCCCAGGGCTTTTCCGACTACAATGAGCAGTTCTTC. Translating gives CASSQGFSDYNEQFF.

This rearrangement joins TRBV12-5 to TRBJ1-1; D call uncertain. Trimming removed 5 bases at V and 5 bases at J, with 12 bases between. CDR1 is LGHNT and CDR2 is FRNRAP in the germline V gene. The CDR3 extends over 13 amino acids. The CDR3: CASGTGDATEAFF. The CDR3 DNA reads TGTGCTAGTGGTACCGGGGATGCGACTGAAGCTTTCTTT.